This T cell receptor beta chain comes out of a study of regulatory T cells in long-lasting Graves disease. HTBI primers from iRepertoire and Arm-PCR of CDR3 regions yielded the TCR beta libraries. Each CDR3 protein gets one entry after TCRdb re-called the multiplex PCR reads with MiXCR. The sample includes 400,000 to 650,000 distinct CDR3 sequences, 16% of them seen just once. The time point: newly diagnosed GD, antithyroid drugs for less than 3 months. Researchers made the TCR library from RNA that was extracted from PBMCs. V gave up 3 bases and J gave up 8 bases, with 19 bases separating them. The germline V gene has CDR1 DFQATT and CDR2 SNEGSKA (reference sequence). The CDR3 has 15 amino acids. The sample also formed part of further work on T cells in Graves' hyperthyroidism and ophthalmopathy.

The sequence was collected from a woman aged 40 to 65 with Graves disease. V is TRBV20-1 and J is TRBJ1-4; D may be TRBD1 (5 bases). The material sequenced was peripheral blood mononuclear cells (PBMCs), taken at new diagnosis, from a patient treated with antithyroid drugs. The CDR3 coding sequence is TGCAGTGCTAGTCTAGCAGGGTTGTGGGAGGAAAAACTGTTTTTT. This translates into CSASLAGLWEEKLFF.